The 29 T cell receptor beta chains given below trace back to one sample, sequenced in a study of blood T cell repertoires in COVID-19. This table comes from immunoSEQ multiplex PCR, and its TCRdb copy is limited to in-frame clones, with some not included. The table includes some 300,000 clones, 75% to 90% detected once. The material sequenced was peripheral blood. These receptors were obtained from a woman in her 70s with COVID-19, enrolled during active disease.

This sequence joins TRBV5-4 and TRBJ2-3; 9 nucleotides align to TRBD2. Germline V gene lookup returns CDR1 SGHNT and CDR2 YYREEE (reference sequence). V lost 0 bases, J lost 4 bases, and 3 bases stayed unmatched. The CDR3 is 15 residues long. As DNA, the CDR3 is TGTGCCAGCAGCTTGGGTAGCGGGGGACCAGATACGCAGTATTTT. Its protein is CASSLGSGGPDTQYF.

The chain has TRBV7-9 and TRBJ1-4; perhaps TRBD1 as D (5 bases). Germline lookup yields CDR1 SEHNR and CDR2 FQNEAQ (reference sequence). The CDR3 loop spans 15 amino acids. V lost 4 bases and J 5 bases, leaving 14 bases between the germline ends. The CDR3, as DNA: TGTGCCAGCAGCTCAGGCAGACAGTCCAATGAAAAACTGTTTTTT. Translated: CASSSGRQSNEKLFF.

The chain is built from TRBV5-4 and TRBJ2-3; D is possibly TRBD1 (6 bases). Trimming cost V 7 bases and J 3 bases, with 12 bases left between them. Germline V gene lookup returns CDR1 SGHNT and CDR2 YYREEE (reference sequence). The CDR3 consists of 13 residues. CDR3 residues: CASGYQGTDTQYF. Here the CDR3 DNA reads TGTGCCAGCGGGTACCAGGGGACAGATACGCAGTATTTT.

This clone has only a few counts. V and J are TRBV6-2 or TRBV6-3 and TRBJ1-2; D is unresolved. The germline V gene encodes CDR1 MNHEY and CDR2 SVGEGT. The CDR3 loop spans 13 amino acids. V was pared by 5 bases and J by 4 bases, with 11 bases between. The CDR3 DNA is TGTGCCAGCAGTCCCGGGAGCTTCTATGGCTACACCTTC. Its translation is CASSPGSFYGYTF.

The V and J genes are TRBV11-2 and TRBJ2-1; D gene unclear. The germline V gene encodes CDR1 SGHAT and CDR2 FQNNGV. The CDR3 spans 13 residues. V lost 0 bases, J lost 6 bases, and 6 bases lay in between. The DNA of the CDR3 is TGTGCCAGCAGCTTAGATCTAGTCAATGAGCAGTTCTTC. Translation: CASSLDLVNEQFF.

The rearrangement joins TRBV9 to TRBJ1-2, with 8 bases lining up with TRBD1. The trim removed 4 bases at V and 8 bases at J, leaving 10 bases unmatched. The germline V gene has CDR1 SGDLS and CDR2 YYNGEE. This CDR3 is 14 amino acids long. This CDR3 is CASSTRTGNNGYTF. The CDR3 DNA sequence: TGTGCCAGCAGCACTCGGACAGGGAATAACGGCTACACCTTC.

V usage is TRBV5-4 and J usage is TRBJ2-7; 10 positions agree with TRBD1. The V gene end was trimmed by 4 bases and the J gene end by 5 bases; junction bases not matched to a gene: 9. The CDR3 runs 15 residues. Germline V gene lookup returns CDR1 SGHNT and CDR2 YYREEE (reference sequence). CDR3 sequence reads: CASSRAGTGANEQYF. In DNA form, the CDR3 reads TGTGCCAGCAGCCGTGCCGGGACAGGGGCCAACGAGCAGTACTTC.

DNA of the CDR3: TGTGCCAGCTCATGGTTGGGGACAGGGGGAAATGAGCAGTTCTTC. Encoded protein: CASSWLGTGGNEQFF. The rearrangement joins TRBV18 to TRBJ2-1; TRBD1 agrees at 11 bases. CDR3 length equals 15 residues. CDR1 KGHSH and CDR2 LQKENI come from the germline V gene. V lost 5 bases and J lost 7; bases outside the gene matches: 7.

The CDR3 here is CASSGRDRGWNTIYF. The CDR3 DNA sequence: TGTGCCAGCAGCGGCCGGGACAGGGGATGGAACACCATATATTTT. This chain joins TRBV9 and TRBJ1-3; 10 nucleotides align to TRBD1. V dropped 3 bases and J dropped 7; count of bases not matched to a gene: 7. This CDR3 is 15 amino acids long. The germline V gene encodes CDR1 SGDLS and CDR2 YYNGEE.

The J gene is TRBJ2-7, the V gene TRBV3-1 (or the pseudogene TRBV3-2); D call uncertain. Trimming cost V 1 base and J 3 bases, with 7 bases left between them. The CDR3 is 13 amino acids. Germline CDR1 is LGHDT and CDR2 is YNNKEL (reference sequence). CDR3 residues: CASSQVLGYEQYF. The CDR3 DNA reads TGTGCCAGCAGCCAAGTGCTCGGCTACGAGCAGTACTTC.

The V gene is TRBV6-5, the J gene TRBJ1-4; D is possibly TRBD1 (6 bases). Trimming shortened V by 7 bases and J by 7 bases, and 13 bases separated the two germline ends. The length of the CDR3 is 13 residues. From germline, CDR1 is MNHEY and CDR2 SVGAGI. The CDR3 bases are TGTGCCAGCACCAGGGCGACAGGTGAAAAACTGTTTTTT. Translation: CASTRATGEKLFF.

The J gene is TRBJ2-5, the V gene TRBV6-5; D is possibly TRBD1 (5 bases). Trimming removed 6 bases at V and 4 bases at J, with 18 bases between. This CDR3 is built from 15 residues. The V gene's germline CDR1 is MNHEY and CDR2 SVGAGI. The CDR3 nucleotides read TGTGCCAGCAGCCCGAGCCGAACAGGAGCAGAGACCCAGTACTTC. It codes for CASSPSRTGAETQYF.

The chain employs TRBV6-5 and TRBJ2-2; 8 bases fit TRBD1. Looked up from germline, CDR1 is MNHEY and CDR2 is SVGAGI. J was trimmed by 7 bases and V by 2 bases; bases with no gene match: 9. This CDR3 contains 16 residues. CDR3 sequence reads: CASSYRQGSSSGELFF. The CDR3 DNA follows: TGTGCCAGCAGTTACCGACAGGGGAGTAGTAGCGGGGAGCTGTTTTTT.

The rearrangement links TRBV5-1 to TRBJ2-1, with 7 bases identical to TRBD2. Germline values: CDR1 SGHRS, CDR2 YFSETQ. The CDR3 sequence is 14 residues long. V gave up 0 bases and J gave up 7 bases; unmatched junction bases: 4. The CDR3 here is CASSLEWGGNEQFF. As DNA, the CDR3 is TGCGCCAGCAGCTTGGAGTGGGGAGGGAATGAGCAGTTCTTC.

The rearrangement uses TRBV5-1 and TRBJ1-2; D remains ambiguous. The length of the CDR3 is 14 residues. The germline V and J ends were trimmed by 4 bases and 5 bases, with 15 bases remaining between them. CDR1 and CDR2 from the germline V gene are SGHRS and YFSETQ. CDR3 in amino acids: CASSPRSGGYGYTF. DNA of the CDR3: TGCGCCAGCAGCCCGAGGTCAGGAGGTTATGGCTACACCTTC.

This sequence joins TRBV7-2 and TRBJ1-1; 8 positions agree with TRBD1. The junction had 5 bases not matched to a gene; V was cut back by 0 bases and J by 5 bases. This CDR3 is built from 15 residues. CDR1 SGHTA and CDR2 FQGNSA come from the germline V gene. DNA for the CDR3: TGTGCCAGCAGCTTAGCGGGACAGGTTCGAACTGAAGCTTTCTTT. Protein product: CASSLAGQVRTEAFF.

The V gene is TRBV10-3, the J gene TRBJ2-3; 11 nucleotides match TRBD2. CDR3 size: 16 residues. Trimming cost V 8 bases and J 6 bases; bases outside gene matches: 13. Germline assignment: CDR1 ENHRY and CDR2 SYGVKD. The CDR3 coding sequence is TGTGCCATCGGCGGTACCCCTAGCGGGGGGAAGGATACGCAGTATTTT. This encodes CAIGGTPSGGKDTQYF.

The chain is built from TRBV5-4 and TRBJ2-5, with 8 positions matching TRBD2. The CDR3 length is 15 residues. Per the germline V gene, CDR1 is SGHNT and CDR2 is YYREEE (reference sequence). Losses at the gene ends were 5 bases for V and 5 bases for J; bases not matched to a gene: 11. CDR3 amino acids: CASSRSGGREETQYF. The CDR3 region has the DNA TGTGCCAGCAGTCGGAGCGGGGGCCGGGAGGAGACCCAGTACTTC.

This clone was counted between two and nine times. The chain carries TRBV18 and TRBJ1-2; weak D call: TRBD1 (6 bases). CDR3 length: 14 residues. V shed 6 bases and J shed 3 bases, with 14 bases lying between them. The germline gives CDR1 KGHSH, CDR2 LQKENI. Written as DNA, the CDR3 is TGTGCCAGCTCCCCTTTTGAGGGGGACTATGGCTACACCTTC. As protein: CASSPFEGDYGYTF.

The V call is TRBV19, the J call TRBJ2-1, with TRBD1 as a possible D gene (6 bases). Germline V gene lookup returns CDR1 LNHDA and CDR2 SQIVND (reference sequence). V lost 6 bases, J lost 4 bases, and 19 bases lay in between. This CDR3 contains 16 residues. The CDR3 DNA reads TGTGCCAGTAGCCGACAGACAGGACCTACTTACAATGAGCAGTTCTTC. Its translation is CASSRQTGPTYNEQFF.

As DNA, the CDR3 is TGCGCCAGCAGCTTGGTAGCGGGGGGAAGCACAGATACGCAGTATTTT. Protein product: CASSLVAGGSTDTQYF. The V call is TRBV5-1, the J call TRBJ2-3; 10 bases are a match to TRBD2. Per the germline V gene, CDR1 is SGHRS and CDR2 is YFSETQ. The CDR3 sequence is 16 residues long. V was pared by 0 bases and J by 0 bases, with 1 base of the junction left unmatched.

Notes on this clone: Additional DNA sequences in this sample encode the identical CDR3. V and J are TRBV29-1 and TRBJ2-4; a possible D gene is TRBD1 (6 bases). V lost 1 base to trimming and J lost 2 bases, with 6 bases between them. Germline V lookup: CDR1 SQVTM, CDR2 ANQGSEA. This CDR3 region has 13 residues. This CDR3 is CSVEGGPKNIQYF. CDR3 coding DNA: TGCAGCGTTGAAGGGGGGCCCAAAAACATTCAGTACTTC. Full variable domain (outside the CDR3, taken from reference TRBV29-1 and TRBJ2-4): SAVISQKPSRDICQRGTSLTIQCQVDSQVTMMFWYRQQPGQSLTLIATANQGSEATYESGFVIDKFPISRPNLTFSTLTVSNMSPEDSSIYLCSVEGGPKNIQYFGAGTRLSVL.

The rearrangement links TRBV27 to TRBJ1-5; unclear D gene. This CDR3 is 15 amino acids long. CDR1 and CDR2 (germline): MNHEY, SMNVEV (reference sequence). V was shortened by 11 bases and J by 2 bases, with 19 bases between the two germline ends. The CDR3 DNA follows: TGTGCCGCAGGACGTGGAGGGAATGGCAATCAGCCCCAGCATTTT. Translation: CAAGRGGNGNQPQHF.

The J gene is TRBJ1-6, the V gene TRBV3-1 (or the pseudogene TRBV3-2); 9 bases map to TRBD1. This CDR3 is built from 17 residues. Germline V gene data show CDR1 as LGHDT and CDR2 as YNNKEL (reference sequence). Trimming removed 3 bases from V and 5 bases from J; junction bases left unmatched: 8. CDR3 in amino acids: CASSQDRGFGDNSPLHF. The CDR3, as DNA: TGTGCCAGCAGCCAGGACAGGGGTTTTGGGGATAATTCACCCCTCCACTTT.

This chain uses TRBV4-2 with TRBJ1-2; D is perhaps TRBD1 (6 bases). The CDR3 has 16 amino acids. Trimming removed 5 bases from V and 0 bases from J, with 16 bases in between. Germline lookup yields CDR1 LGHNA and CDR2 YNFKEQ. The CDR3 nucleotides read TGTGCCAGCAGCGAGGACAGTTCCTCAGCTAACTATGGCTACACCTTC. The encoded protein is CASSEDSSSANYGYTF.

This chain links TRBV30 with TRBJ1-3; D remains unclear. CDR1 is GTSNPN, CDR2 SVGIG, per germline (reference sequence). V gave up 0 bases and J gave up 0 bases, with 12 bases separating them. The CDR3 spans 16 residues. The CDR3 here is CAWSVLWPHSGNTIYF. CDR3 DNA sequence: TGTGCCTGGAGTGTGTTATGGCCCCACTCTGGAAACACCATATATTTT.

The chain carries TRBV7-2 and TRBJ2-5; 10 bases are a match to TRBD1. The ends lost 3 bases at V and 13 bases at J; junction bases unmatched: 8. Germline values: CDR1 SGHTA, CDR2 FQGNSA. The CDR3 has 13 residues. The CDR3 coding sequence is TGTGCCAGCAGCTTGGGGGGACAGGGGTCGTGGTACTTC. Translating it yields CASSLGGQGSWYF.

V is TRBV5-1 and J is TRBJ2-7, with a tentative D call TRBD2 (6 bases). The CDR3 extends over 13 amino acids. V lost 4 bases and J 5 bases, leaving 13 bases between the germline ends. Germline CDR1 is SGHRS and CDR2 is YFSETQ. The CDR3: CASSRPRRDEQYF. The CDR3 nucleotides read TGCGCCAGCAGCCGGCCCCGGAGGGACGAGCAGTACTTC. Full variable domain (outside the CDR3, taken from reference TRBV5-1 and TRBJ2-7): KAGVTQTPRYLIKTRGQQVTLSCSPISGHRSVSWYQQTPGQGLQFLFEYFSETQRNKGNFPGRFSGRQFSNSRSEMNVSTLELGDSALYLCASSRPRRDEQYFGPGTRLTVT.

The V call is TRBV7-8, the J call TRBJ1-3, with a tentative D call TRBD1 (5 bases). Germline V lookup: CDR1 SGHVS, CDR2 FQNEAQ. Trimming took 1 base from V and 4 from J, leaving 11 bases between them. The CDR3 spans 15 residues. The CDR3 loop reads CASSLEKGRGNTIYF. The CDR3 DNA is TGTGCCAGCAGCTTAGAAAAGGGGCGAGGAAACACCATATATTTT. The entire variable domain, with the rest obtained from reference TRBV7-8 and TRBJ1-3, is as follows: GAGVSQSPRYKVAKRGQDVALRCDPISGHVSLFWYQQALGQGPEFLTYFQNEAQLDKSGLPSDRFFAERPEGSVSTLKIQRTQQEDSAVYLCASSLEKGRGNTIYFGEGSWLTVV.